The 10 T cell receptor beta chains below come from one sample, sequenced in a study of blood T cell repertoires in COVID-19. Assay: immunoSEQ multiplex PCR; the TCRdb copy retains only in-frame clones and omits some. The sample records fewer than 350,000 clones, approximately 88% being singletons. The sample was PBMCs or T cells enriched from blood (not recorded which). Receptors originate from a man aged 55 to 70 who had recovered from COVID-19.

CDR3 bases: TGTGCCAGCAGCTTTGATCGGACTCCTTACAATGAGCAGTTCTTC. Residues: CASSFDRTPYNEQFF. The V call is TRBV5-6, the J call TRBJ2-1; TRBD2 is a possible D gene (5 bases). Germline CDR1 reads SGHDT; CDR2 reads YYEEEE. Trimming shortened V by 2 bases and J by 4 bases, and 13 bases separated the two germline ends. The CDR3 is 15 amino acids.

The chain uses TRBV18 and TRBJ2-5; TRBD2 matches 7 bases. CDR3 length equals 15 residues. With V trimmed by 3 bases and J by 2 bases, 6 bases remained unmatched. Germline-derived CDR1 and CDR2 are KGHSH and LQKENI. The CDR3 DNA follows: TGTGCCAGCTCACCGGGACTATACGAACAAGAGACCCAGTACTTC. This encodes CASSPGLYEQETQYF.

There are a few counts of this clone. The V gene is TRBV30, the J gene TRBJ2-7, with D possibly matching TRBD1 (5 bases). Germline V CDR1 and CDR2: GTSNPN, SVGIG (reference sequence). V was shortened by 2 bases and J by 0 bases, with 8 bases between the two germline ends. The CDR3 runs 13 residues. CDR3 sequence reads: CAWSKQDSYEQYF. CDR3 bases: TGTGCCTGGAGTAAACAGGACTCCTACGAGCAGTACTTC.

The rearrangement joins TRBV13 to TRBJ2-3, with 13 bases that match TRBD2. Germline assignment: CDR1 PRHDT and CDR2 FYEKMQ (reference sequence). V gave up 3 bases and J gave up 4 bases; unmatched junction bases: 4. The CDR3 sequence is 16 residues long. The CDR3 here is CASSFTSGRVADTQYF. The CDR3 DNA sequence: TGTGCCAGCAGCTTTACTAGCGGGAGGGTCGCAGATACGCAGTATTTT.

Written as DNA, the CDR3 is TGTGCCAGCAGTTCGGCCCACAGGGGCCGGTCCTACGAGCAGTACTTC. It specifies CASSSAHRGRSYEQYF. V is TRBV6-5 and J is TRBJ2-7, with TRBD1 matching 7 bases. The CDR3 length is 16 residues. V was clipped by 4 bases and J by 1 base; unmatched bases: 10. The germline gives CDR1 MNHEY, CDR2 SVGAGI.

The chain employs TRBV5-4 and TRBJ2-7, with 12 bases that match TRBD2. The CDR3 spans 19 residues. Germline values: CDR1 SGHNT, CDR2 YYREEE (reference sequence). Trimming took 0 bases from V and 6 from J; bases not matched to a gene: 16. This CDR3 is CASSLVTGLAGFGRFEQYF. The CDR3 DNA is TGTGCCAGCAGCTTGGTTACAGGACTAGCGGGATTCGGTCGATTCGAGCAGTACTTC.

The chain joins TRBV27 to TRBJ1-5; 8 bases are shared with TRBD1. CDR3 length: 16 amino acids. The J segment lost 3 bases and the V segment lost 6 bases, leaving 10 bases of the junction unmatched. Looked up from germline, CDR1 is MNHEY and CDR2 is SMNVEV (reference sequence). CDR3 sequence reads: CASSPGQGVINQPQHF. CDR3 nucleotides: TGTGCCAGCAGCCCCGGACAGGGTGTGATCAATCAGCCCCAGCATTTT.

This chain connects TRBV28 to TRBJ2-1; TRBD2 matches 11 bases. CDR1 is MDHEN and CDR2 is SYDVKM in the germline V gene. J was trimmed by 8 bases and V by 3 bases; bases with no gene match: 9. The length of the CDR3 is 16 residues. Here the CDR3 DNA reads TGTGCCAGCAGTTTTCTTACTAGCGGGAGAGGTTATGAGCAGTTCTTC. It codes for CASSFLTSGRGYEQFF.

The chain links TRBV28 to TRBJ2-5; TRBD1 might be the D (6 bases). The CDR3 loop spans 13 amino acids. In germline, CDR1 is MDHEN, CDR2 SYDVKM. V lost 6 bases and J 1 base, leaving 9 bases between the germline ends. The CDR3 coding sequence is TGTGCCAGCAGGAGACAGGTCCAAGAGACCCAGTACTTC. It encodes CASRRQVQETQYF.

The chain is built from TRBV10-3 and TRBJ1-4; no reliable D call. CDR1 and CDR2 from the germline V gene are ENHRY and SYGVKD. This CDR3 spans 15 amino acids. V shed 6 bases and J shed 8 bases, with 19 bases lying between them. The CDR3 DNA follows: TGTGCCATCAGCGCTGGTACTCTTCGGGAAGAAAAACTGTTTTTT. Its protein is CAISAGTLREEKLFF.